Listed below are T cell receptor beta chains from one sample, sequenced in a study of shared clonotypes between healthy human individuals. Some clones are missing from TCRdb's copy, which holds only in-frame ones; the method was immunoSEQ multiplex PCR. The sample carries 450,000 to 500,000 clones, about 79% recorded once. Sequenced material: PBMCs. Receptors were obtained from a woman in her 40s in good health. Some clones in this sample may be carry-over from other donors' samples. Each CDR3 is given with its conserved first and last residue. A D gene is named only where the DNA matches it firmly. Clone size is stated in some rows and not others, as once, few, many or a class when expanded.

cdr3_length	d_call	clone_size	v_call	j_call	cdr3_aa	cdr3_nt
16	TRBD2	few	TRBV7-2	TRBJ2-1	CASSWRGLGRYNEQFF	TGTGCCAGCAGCTGGCGGGGACTAGGTCGGTACAATGAGCAGTTCTTC
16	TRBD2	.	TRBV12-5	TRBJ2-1	CASGSLGTSEYNEQFF	TGTGCTAGTGGTTCCCTAGGGACTAGCGAATACAATGAGCAGTTCTTC
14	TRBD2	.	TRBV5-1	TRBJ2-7	CASSFVLAGGEQYF	TGCGCCAGCAGCTTTGTATTAGCGGGAGGCGAGCAGTACTTC
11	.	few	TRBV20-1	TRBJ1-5	CSARGPGPQHF	TGCAGTGCTAGAGGGCCCGGACCCCAGCATTTT
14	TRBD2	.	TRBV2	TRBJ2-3	CASSDPGAGDTQYF	TGTGCCAGCAGTGACCCGGGAGCGGGGGATACGCAGTATTTT
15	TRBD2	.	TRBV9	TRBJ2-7	CASSVAASGIYEQYF	TGTGCCAGCAGCGTAGCGGCTAGCGGGATCTACGAGCAGTACTTC
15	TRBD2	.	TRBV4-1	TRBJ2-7	CASSPILAGVREQYF	TGCGCCAGCAGCCCTATCCTAGCGGGAGTGAGGGAGCAGTACTTC
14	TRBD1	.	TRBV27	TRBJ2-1	CASSLGTGGNEQFF	TGTGCCAGCAGTTTAGGGACAGGGGGCAATGAGCAGTTCTTC
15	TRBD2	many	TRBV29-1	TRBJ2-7	CSVVHGSGRAGEQYF	TGCAGCGTTGTGCATGGTTCCGGGAGGGCCGGCGAGCAGTACTTC
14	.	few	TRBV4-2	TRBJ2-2	CASSQVSRGRELFF	TGTGCCAGCAGCCAAGTTTCCAGGGGCCGGGAGCTGTTTTTT
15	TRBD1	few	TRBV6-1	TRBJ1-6	CAQFRRQGNNSPLHF	TGTGCCCAATTCCGCCGACAGGGCAATAATTCACCCCTCCACTTT
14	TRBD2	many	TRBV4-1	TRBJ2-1	CASNFPGGSNEQFF	TGCGCCAGCAACTTTCCGGGGGGATCGAATGAGCAGTTCTTC
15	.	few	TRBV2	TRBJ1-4	CASRTRAATNEKLFF	TGTGCCAGCAGGACCCGGGCAGCAACTAATGAAAAACTGTTTTTT
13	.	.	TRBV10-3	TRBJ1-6	CAINGGLSSPLHF	TGTGCCATCAACGGCGGCCTTAGTTCACCCCTCCACTTT
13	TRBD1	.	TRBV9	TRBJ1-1	CASRGQGGTEAFF	TGTGCCAGTAGGGGACAGGGGGGCACTGAAGCTTTCTTT
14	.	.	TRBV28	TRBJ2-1	CASCRDSDYNEQFF	TGTGCCAGTTGCCGGGACTCCGACTACAATGAGCAGTTCTTC